The sequence of this T cell receptor (beta chain) was determined in a study of blood T cell repertoires in COVID-19. Germline V gene lookup returns CDR1 SEHNR and CDR2 FQNEAQ (reference sequence). The V gene lost 2 bases and the J gene lost 1 base, with 11 bases spanning the gap. The CDR3 has 15 residues. Method: immunoSEQ multiplex PCR; TCRdb's copy keeps in-frame clones and lacks some. Found here are about 130,000 clones, 84% of them singletons; the top ten hold 12%. The sequenced material came from peripheral blood. The V call is TRBV7-9, the J call TRBJ1-1; no clear D. This sequence was found in a woman under 40 who had recovered from COVID-19. CDR3: CASSLSWSSNTEAFF. The CDR3, as DNA: TGTGCCAGCAGCTTATCGTGGAGTTCGAACACTGAAGCTTTCTTT.